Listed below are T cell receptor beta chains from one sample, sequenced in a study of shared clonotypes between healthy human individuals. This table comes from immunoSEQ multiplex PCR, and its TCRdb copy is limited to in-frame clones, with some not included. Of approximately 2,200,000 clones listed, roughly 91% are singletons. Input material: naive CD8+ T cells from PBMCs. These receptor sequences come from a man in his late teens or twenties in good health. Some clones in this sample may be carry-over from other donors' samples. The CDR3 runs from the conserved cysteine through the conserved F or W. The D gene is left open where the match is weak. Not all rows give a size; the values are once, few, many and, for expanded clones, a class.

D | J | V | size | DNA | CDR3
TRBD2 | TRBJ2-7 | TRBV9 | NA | TGTGCCAGCAGCGTAGGCGGGAGGGCCTACGAGCAGTACTTC | CASSVGGRAYEQYF
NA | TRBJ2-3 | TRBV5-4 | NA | TGTGCCAGCAGCCTAGGGGGATTCACAGATACGCAGTATTTT | CASSLGGFTDTQYF
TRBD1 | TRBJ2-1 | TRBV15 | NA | TGTGCCACCAGCGAAGTGGAACAGGGGCGGAATGAGCAGTTCTTC | CATSEVEQGRNEQFF
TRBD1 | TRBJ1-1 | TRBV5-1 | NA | TGCGCCAGCAGCAGGACAGGAGTCGAAGCTTTCTTT | CASSRTGVEAFF
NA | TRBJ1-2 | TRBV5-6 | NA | TGTGCCAGCAGCTTGGGAACTGGAAACTATGGCTACACCTTC | CASSLGTGNYGYTF
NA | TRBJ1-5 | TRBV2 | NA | TGTGCCAGCAGTGAATATGAGCGGGCTAGCAATCAGCCCCAGCATTTT | CASSEYERASNQPQHF
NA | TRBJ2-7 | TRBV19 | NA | TGTGCCAGTAGTCCCGGGACCTCCTACGAGCAGTACTTC | CASSPGTSYEQYF
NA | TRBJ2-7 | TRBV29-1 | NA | TGCAGCGTGGAGGGGACACCCGACACCATCTACGAGCAGTACTTC | CSVEGTPDTIYEQYF
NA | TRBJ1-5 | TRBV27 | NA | TGTGCCACTCGTGCTACCCTGGGGCTTAATCAGCCCCAGCATTTT | CATRATLGLNQPQHF
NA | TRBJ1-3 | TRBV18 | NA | TGTGCCAGCTCACCACCCGGTGGGATAAGGCCGAGCTCTGGAAACACCATATATTTT | CASSPPGGIRPSSGNTIYF
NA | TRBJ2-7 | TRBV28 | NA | TGTGCCAGCAGTTCACCGGGACTCTACGAGCAGTACTTC | CASSSPGLYEQYF
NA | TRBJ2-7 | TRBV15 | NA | TGTGCCACCAGCAGAGACTGGGGGGAGGTGGCCTACGAGCAGTACTTC | CATSRDWGEVAYEQYF
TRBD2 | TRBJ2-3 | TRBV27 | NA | TGTGCCAGCAGCATCTCTAGCGGGAGATGGGCAGATACGCAGTATTTT | CASSISSGRWADTQYF
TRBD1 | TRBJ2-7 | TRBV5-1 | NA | TGCGCCAGCAGCCTCCGGACAGGAGACTACGAGCAGTACTTC | CASSLRTGDYEQYF
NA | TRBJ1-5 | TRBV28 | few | TGTGCCAGCAGTTTGGACAGGCCCCAGCATTTT | CASSLDRPQHF
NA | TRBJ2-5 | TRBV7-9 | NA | TGTGCCAGCAGCTTAGTCCGCCACCAAGAGACCCAGTACTTC | CASSLVRHQETQYF
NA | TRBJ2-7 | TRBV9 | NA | TGTGCCAGCAGCGTAGCAAGGGCCCCCTACTACGAGCAGTACTTC | CASSVARAPYYEQYF
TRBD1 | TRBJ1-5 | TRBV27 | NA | TGTGCCAGCAGTTTATTCGGAGGGACAGTTAGCAATCAGCCCCAGCATTTT | CASSLFGGTVSNQPQHF
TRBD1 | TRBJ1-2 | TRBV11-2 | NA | TGTGCCAGCAGCCCCAGGTCCCGGGACAGGGCAGGGGGCTACACCTTC | CASSPRSRDRAGGYTF
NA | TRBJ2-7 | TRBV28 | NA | TGTGCCAGCAGTTTATCAATCTACGAGCAGTACTTC | CASSLSIYEQYF
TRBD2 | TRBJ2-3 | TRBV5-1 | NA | TGCGCCAGCAGCTTGGGGTTGGGGGGAGGGCCAGATACGCAGTATTTT | CASSLGLGGGPDTQYF
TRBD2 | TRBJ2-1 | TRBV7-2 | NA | TGTGCCAGCAGCCCTCTTGGGAGGGCGGTTGAGCAGTTCTTC | CASSPLGRAVEQFF
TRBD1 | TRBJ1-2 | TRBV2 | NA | TGTGCCAGCAGTCCGAGGGACAGGGCCTCCTATGGCTACACCTTC | CASSPRDRASYGYTF
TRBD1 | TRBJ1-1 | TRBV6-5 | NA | TGTGCCAGCAGACATGGACAGGAGGGGACCACTGAAGCTTTCTTT | CASRHGQEGTTEAFF
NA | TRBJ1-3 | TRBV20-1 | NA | TGCAGTGCTAGAGATGGGCCCCACTTATATTTT | CSARDGPHLYF
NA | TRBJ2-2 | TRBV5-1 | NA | TGCGCCAGCAGCTTGGAGGGCGGGGAGCTGTTTTTT | CASSLEGGELFF
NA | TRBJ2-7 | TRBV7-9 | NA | TGTGCCAGCAGTCTCCCCGAAGGAAGGGAGCAGTACTTC | CASSLPEGREQYF
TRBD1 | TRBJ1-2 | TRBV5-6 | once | TGTGCCAGCAGCCTAACAGGGGAAAACTATGGCTACACCTTC | CASSLTGENYGYTF
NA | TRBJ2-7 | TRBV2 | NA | TGTGCCAGCAGTGAATGGGCGGGGGCCAGTTACGAGCAGTACTTC | CASSEWAGASYEQYF
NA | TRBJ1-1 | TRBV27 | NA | TGTGCCAGCAGCCCGGGGGGGCGGTTGGACACTGAAGCTTTCTTT | CASSPGGRLDTEAFF
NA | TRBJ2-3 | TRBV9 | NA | TGTGCCAGCAGCGAAAGTGACTATCGAGCAGATACGCAGTATTTT | CASSESDYRADTQYF
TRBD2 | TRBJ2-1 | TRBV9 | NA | TGTGCCAGCAGCGTAGGAGCTAGCGGGATGGGTGAGCAGTTCTTC | CASSVGASGMGEQFF
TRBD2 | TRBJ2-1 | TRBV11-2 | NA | TGTGCCAGCAGCACTAGCGGGGATCACAATGAGCAGTTCTTC | CASSTSGDHNEQFF
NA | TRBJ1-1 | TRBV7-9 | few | TGTGCCAGCAGCTTCCTGGGCAGGGGAGCTTTCTTT | CASSFLGRGAFF
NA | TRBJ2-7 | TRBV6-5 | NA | TGTGCCAGCAGTTACTCGCCAGGGTTCTACGAGCAGTACTTC | CASSYSPGFYEQYF
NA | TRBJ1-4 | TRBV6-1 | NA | TGTGCCAGCAGTGAAAAGGGACCGCGTGAAAAACTGTTTTTT | CASSEKGPREKLFF
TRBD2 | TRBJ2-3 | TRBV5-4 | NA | TGTGCCCAGGGGACTAGCGGGAGAGTAAACACAGATACGCAGTATTTT | CAQGTSGRVNTDTQYF
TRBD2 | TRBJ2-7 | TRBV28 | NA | TGTGCCAGCAGTACTGTTATGATAGCGGGGGACTACGAGCAGTACTTC | CASSTVMIAGDYEQYF
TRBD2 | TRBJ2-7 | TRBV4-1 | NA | TGCGCCAGCAGCCAAGCGGTGGGAGGGCGCGAGCAGTACTTC | CASSQAVGGREQYF
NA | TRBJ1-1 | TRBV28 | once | TGTGCCAGCAGTTTTTCCATGGGGACCCCCGGCACTGAAGCTTTCTTT | CASSFSMGTPGTEAFF
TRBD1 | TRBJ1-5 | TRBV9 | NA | TGTGCCAGCAGCGGCGAGGACAGGGTGGATCAGCCCCAGCATTTT | CASSGEDRVDQPQHF
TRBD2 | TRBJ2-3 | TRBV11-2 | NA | TGTGCCAGCAGCTTAGAGTGGGCGGGAGCCCCCACAGATACGCAGTATTTT | CASSLEWAGAPTDTQYF